The present TCR beta chain was sequenced within a study of beta chain features in type 1 diabetes. Isolated RNA was reverse transcribed in full, so expressed TCRB transcripts were sequenced. Assay: immunoSEQ multiplex PCR; the TCRdb copy retains only in-frame clones and omits some. The sample has some 160,000 clones, approximately 8.8% seen once. The J segment lost 8 bases and the V segment lost 3 bases, leaving 12 bases of the junction unmatched. Germline V gene lookup returns CDR1 SQVTM and CDR2 ANQGSEA. The CDR3 is 15 amino acids. As concerns this clone: Its antigen is still unknown.

Study observations and caveats: Shortening that was moderate but significant affected the TCRB CDR3s of Type 1 diabetes patients in all four CD4+ subsets.

The clonotype comes from a woman between 25 and 40 years old with type 1 diabetes. The chain carries TRBV29-1 and TRBJ2-1, with 8 bases fitting TRBD2. Sequencing was performed on central memory CD4+ T cells from blood. DNA for the CDR3: TGCAGCGTTGATCCCGGGACTAGACATAGCGATGAGCAGTTCTTC. Translation gives CSVDPGTRHSDEQFF.